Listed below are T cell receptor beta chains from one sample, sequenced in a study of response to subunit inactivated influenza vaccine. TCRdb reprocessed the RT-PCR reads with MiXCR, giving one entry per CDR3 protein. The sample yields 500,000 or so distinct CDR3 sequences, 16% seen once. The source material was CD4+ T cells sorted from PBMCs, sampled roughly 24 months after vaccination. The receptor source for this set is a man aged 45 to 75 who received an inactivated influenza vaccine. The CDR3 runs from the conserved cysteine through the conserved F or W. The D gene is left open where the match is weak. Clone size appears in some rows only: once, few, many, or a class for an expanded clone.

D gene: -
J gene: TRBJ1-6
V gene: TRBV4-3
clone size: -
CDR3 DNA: TGCGCCAGCAGCCAAGACTTCAGGGATTCACCCCTCCACTTT
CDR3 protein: CASSQDFRDSPLHF

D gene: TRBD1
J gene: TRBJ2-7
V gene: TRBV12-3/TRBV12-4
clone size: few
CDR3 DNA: TGTGCCAGCAGTCCGGGACAGGATTCCTACGAGCAGTACTTC
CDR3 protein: CASSPGQDSYEQYF

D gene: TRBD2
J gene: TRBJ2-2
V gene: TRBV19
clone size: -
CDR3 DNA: TGTGCCAGTCTTCCGACTAGCGGGAGGGCCAGAGGTACCGGGGAGCTGTTTTTT
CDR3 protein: CASLPTSGRARGTGELFF

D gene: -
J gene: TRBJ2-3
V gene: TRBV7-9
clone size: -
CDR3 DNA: TGTGCCAGCAGCTTAGTGCCTGCTAGCACAGATACGCAGTATTTT
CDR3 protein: CASSLVPASTDTQYF

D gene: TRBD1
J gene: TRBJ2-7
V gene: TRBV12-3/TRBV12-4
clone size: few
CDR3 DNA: TGTGCCAGCAGTTTTTGGACAGGGGGAATTAACTCCTACGAGCAGTACTTC
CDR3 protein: CASSFWTGGINSYEQYF

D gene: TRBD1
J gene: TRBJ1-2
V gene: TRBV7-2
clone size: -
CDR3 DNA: TGTGCCAGCAGCGAGGGACCGGGACAGGGGGACGGCTACACCTTC
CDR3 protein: CASSEGPGQGDGYTF

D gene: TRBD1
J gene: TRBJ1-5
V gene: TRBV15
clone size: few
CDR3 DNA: TGTGCCACCAGCCGTCGGACAGGGATCAATCAGCCCCAGCATTTT
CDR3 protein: CATSRRTGINQPQHF

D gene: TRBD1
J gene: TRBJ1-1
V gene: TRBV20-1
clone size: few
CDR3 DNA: TGCAGTGCTAGAGTTCCAGGGGGCGGAAACACTGAAGCTTTCTTT
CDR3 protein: CSARVPGGGNTEAFF

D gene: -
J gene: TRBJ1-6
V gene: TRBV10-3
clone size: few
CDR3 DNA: TGTGCCATCAGTGAGGTAGTGGAGGGGAACTCACCCCTCCACTTT
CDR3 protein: CAISEVVEGNSPLHF

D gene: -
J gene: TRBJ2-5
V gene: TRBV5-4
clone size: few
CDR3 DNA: TGTGCCAGCAGCCATTCGGCCTCTCGAGAGACCCAGTACTTC
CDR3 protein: CASSHSASRETQYF

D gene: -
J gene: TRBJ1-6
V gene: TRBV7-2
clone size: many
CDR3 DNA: TGTGCCAGCAGCTTAGGCGGGAGGAACAATTCACCCCTCCACTTT
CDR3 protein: CASSLGGRNNSPLHF

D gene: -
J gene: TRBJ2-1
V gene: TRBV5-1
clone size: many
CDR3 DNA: TGCGCCAGCAGCGACAGCGGGAATGAGCAGTTCTTC
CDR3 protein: CASSDSGNEQFF

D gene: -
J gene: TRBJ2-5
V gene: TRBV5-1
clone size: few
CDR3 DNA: TGCGCCAGCAGCTTGGCACCCGGGTCGGGGGAGACCCAGTACTTC
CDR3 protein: CASSLAPGSGETQYF

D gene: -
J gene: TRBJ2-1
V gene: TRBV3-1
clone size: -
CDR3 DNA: TGTGCCAGCAGCCAAGATCCAGTTAATGAGCAGTTCTTC
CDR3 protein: CASSQDPVNEQFF

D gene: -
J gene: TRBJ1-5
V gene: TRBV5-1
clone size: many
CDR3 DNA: TGCGCCAGCAGCTTCGGGGGGTTGAACAATCAGCCCCAGCATTTT
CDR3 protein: CASSFGGLNNQPQHF

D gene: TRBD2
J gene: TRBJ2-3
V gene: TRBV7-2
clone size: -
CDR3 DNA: TGTGCCAGCAGCCGGACTAGCTGGGGGGCCGGTACAGATACGCAGTATTTT
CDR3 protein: CASSRTSWGAGTDTQYF

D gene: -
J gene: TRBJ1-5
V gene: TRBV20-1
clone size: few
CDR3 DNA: TGCAGTGCTAGCACGGGGAACAGGCGAAATCAGCCCCAGCATTTT
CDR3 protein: CSASTGNRRNQPQHF

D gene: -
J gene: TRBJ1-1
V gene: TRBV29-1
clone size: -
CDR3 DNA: TGCAGCGTTCAGTCCATGGCAGGGAGAGAAGCTTTCTTT
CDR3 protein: CSVQSMAGREAFF

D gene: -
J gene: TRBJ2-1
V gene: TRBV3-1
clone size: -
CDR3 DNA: TGTGCCAGCAGCCATAGGGGTGCGCAGTTCTTC
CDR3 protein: CASSHRGAQFF

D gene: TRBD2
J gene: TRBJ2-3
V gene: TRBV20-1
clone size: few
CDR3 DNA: TGCAGTGCTAGGTCAGCTAGCGGGAGAGACGCAGATACGCAGTATTTT
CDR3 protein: CSARSASGRDADTQYF

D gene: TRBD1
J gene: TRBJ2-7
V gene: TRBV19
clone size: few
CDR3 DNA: TGTGCCAGTAGTATTTCCGATTTGGGACAGGGGAGTTACGAGCAGTACTTC
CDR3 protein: CASSISDLGQGSYEQYF

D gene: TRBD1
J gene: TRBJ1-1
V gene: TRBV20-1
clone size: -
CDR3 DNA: TGCAGTGCTAGAGAATCAGGGGGGTACACTGAAGCTTTCTTT
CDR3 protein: CSARESGGYTEAFF

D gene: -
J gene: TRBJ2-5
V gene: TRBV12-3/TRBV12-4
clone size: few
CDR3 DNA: TGTGCCAGCAGGTCCACAGGGTCAGAGACCCAGTACTTC
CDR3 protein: CASRSTGSETQYF

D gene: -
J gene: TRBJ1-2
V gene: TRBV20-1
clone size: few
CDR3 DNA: TGCAGTGCTAGAGATTCTGGGAATAACTATGGCTACACCTTC
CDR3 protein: CSARDSGNNYGYTF

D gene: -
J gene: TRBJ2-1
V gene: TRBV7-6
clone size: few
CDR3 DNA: TGTGCCAGCAGTCCCGGGACATACTACAATGAGCAGTTCTTC
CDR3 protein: CASSPGTYYNEQFF

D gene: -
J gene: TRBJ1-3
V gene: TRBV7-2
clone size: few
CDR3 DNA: TGTGCCAGCAGCTTAGTACCCCTAGGATCTGGAAACACCATATATTTT
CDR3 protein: CASSLVPLGSGNTIYF

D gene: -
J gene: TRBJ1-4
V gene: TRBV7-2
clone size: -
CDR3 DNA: TGTGCCAGCAGCCGCCCGACGAGCGCAACTAATGAAAAACTGTTTTTT
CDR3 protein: CASSRPTSATNEKLFF

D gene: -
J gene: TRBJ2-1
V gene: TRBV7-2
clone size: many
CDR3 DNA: TGTGCCAGCAATTTGGGATTGGGGCACAATGAGCAGTTCTTC
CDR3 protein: CASNLGLGHNEQFF

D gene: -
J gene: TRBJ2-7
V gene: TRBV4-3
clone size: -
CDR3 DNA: TGCGCCAGCAGCCAAGGGGACCGTCAGGACTACGAGCAGTACTTC
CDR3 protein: CASSQGDRQDYEQYF

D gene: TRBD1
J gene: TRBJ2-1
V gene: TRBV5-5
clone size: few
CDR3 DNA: TGTGCCAGCAGCGACAGGGATAGGACCTACAATGAGCAGTTCTTC
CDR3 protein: CASSDRDRTYNEQFF

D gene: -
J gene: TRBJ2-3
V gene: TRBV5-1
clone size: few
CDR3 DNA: TGCGCCAGCAGCTTACTTTCGGACGCAGGGCGCACAGATACGCAGTATTTT
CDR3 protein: CASSLLSDAGRTDTQYF

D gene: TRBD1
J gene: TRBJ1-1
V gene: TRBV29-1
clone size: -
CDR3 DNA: TGCAGCGTTGGTAACAGGGGCGGGAACACTGAAGCTTTCTTT
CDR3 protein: CSVGNRGGNTEAFF

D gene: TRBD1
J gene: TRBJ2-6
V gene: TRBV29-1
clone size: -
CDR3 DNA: TGCAGCGTGGGACAGGGCGGTGGGGCCAACGTCCTGACTTTC
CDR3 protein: CSVGQGGGANVLTF

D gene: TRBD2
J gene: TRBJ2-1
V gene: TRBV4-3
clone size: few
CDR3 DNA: TGCGCCAGCAGCCAAGTCACTAGCGCCAATGAGCAGTTCTTC
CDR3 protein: CASSQVTSANEQFF

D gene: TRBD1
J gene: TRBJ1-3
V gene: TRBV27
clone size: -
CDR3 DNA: TGTGCCAGCAGCCGAGGACAGGGTCCATTCTCTGGAAACACCATATATTTT
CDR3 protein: CASSRGQGPFSGNTIYF

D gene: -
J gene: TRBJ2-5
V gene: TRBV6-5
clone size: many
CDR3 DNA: TGTGCCAGCAGTTACTTCAAGGCAGGGAGAAAGGAGACCCAGTACTTC
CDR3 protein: CASSYFKAGRKETQYF

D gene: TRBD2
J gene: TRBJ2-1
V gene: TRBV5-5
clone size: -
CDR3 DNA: TGTGCCAGCAGCTTAAAGCGGGAGGGCCGTAGTGAGCAGTTCTTC
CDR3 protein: CASSLKREGRSEQFF

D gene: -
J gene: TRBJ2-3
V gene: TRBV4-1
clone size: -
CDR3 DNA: TGCGCCAGCAGCCGGAGCCTGGTTCGGGGCCCCTTCACAGATACGCAGTATTTT
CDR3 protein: CASSRSLVRGPFTDTQYF

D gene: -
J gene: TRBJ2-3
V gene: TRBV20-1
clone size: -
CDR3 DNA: TGCAGTGCTAGAGATCAGACGTGGGATCGAGCTGATACGCAGTATTTT
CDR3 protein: CSARDQTWDRADTQYF

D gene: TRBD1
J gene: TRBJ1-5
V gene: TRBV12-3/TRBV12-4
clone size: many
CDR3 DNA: TGTGCCAGCAGCCCGAGACAGGGACACAATCAGCCCCAGCATTTT
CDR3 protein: CASSPRQGHNQPQHF

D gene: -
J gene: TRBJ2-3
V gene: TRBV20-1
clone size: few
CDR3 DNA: TGCAGTGCTAGAGATTATACGGAACTTAGCACAGATACGCAGTATTTT
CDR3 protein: CSARDYTELSTDTQYF

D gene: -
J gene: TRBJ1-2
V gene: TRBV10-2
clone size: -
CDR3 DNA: TGCGCCAGCAACGGTGGGGGTTTAGGGGCTGGCTACACCTTC
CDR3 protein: CASNGGGLGAGYTF

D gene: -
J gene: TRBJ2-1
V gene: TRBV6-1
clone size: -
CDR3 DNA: TGTGCCAGCAGGTTTTCCTCCTACAATGAGCAGTTCTTC
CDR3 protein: CASRFSSYNEQFF

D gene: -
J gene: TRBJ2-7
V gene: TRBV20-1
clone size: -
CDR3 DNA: TGCAGTGCGGGGGACGGGAGTTCCTACGAGCAGTACTTC
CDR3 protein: CSAGDGSSYEQYF

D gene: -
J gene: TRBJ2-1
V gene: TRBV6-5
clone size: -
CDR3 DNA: TGTGCCAGCAGTTACTCAGCTCCCTACAATGAGCAGTTCTTC
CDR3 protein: CASSYSAPYNEQFF

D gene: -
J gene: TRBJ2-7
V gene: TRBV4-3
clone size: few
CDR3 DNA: TGCGCCAGCAGCCAAGATTGGAGGGGGCCCTACGAGCAGTACTTC
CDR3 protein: CASSQDWRGPYEQYF

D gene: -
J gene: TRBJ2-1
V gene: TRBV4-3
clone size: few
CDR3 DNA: TGCGCCAGCAGCCAAGATTTATTGGTCGACAATGAGCAGTTCTTC
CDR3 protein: CASSQDLLVDNEQFF

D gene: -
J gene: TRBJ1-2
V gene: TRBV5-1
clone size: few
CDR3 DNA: TGCGCCAGCAGCTTGGCGCAGGGCGATGGCTACACCTTC
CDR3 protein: CASSLAQGDGYTF

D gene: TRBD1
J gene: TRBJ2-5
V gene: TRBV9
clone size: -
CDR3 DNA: TGTGCCAGCAGCAAGACAGGGGTTGGAGAGACCCAGTACTTC
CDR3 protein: CASSKTGVGETQYF

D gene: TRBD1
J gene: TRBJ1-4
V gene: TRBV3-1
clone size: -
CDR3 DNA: TGTGCCAGCAGCCCCGGACAGGGGCCTTTTCGAAATTTT
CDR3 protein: CASSPGQGPFRNF

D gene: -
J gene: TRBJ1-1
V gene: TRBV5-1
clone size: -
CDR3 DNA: TGCGCCAGCAGCTTGGTTGGTTCCCGTGAGACTGAAGCTTTCTTT
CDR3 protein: CASSLVGSRETEAFF

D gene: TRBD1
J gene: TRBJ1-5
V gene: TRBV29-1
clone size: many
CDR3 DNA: TGCAGCGTTCTCCTTCCCGGGACAGGGGCAAATCAGCCCCAGCATTTT
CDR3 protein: CSVLLPGTGANQPQHF

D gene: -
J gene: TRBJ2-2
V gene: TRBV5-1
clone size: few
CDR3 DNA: TGCGCCAGCAGCGGTAGATTCGGGGAGCTGTTTTTT
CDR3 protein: CASSGRFGELFF

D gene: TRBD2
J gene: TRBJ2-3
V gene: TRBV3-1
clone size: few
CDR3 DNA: TGTGCCAGCAGCCAACTTAGCGGGGAGTACACAGATACGCAGTATTTT
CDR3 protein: CASSQLSGEYTDTQYF

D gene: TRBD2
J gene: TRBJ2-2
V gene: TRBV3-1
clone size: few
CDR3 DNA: TGTGCCAGCAGCCAAGGGAGCGGGAAAATGTCGGCCGGGGAGCTGTTTTTT
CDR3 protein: CASSQGSGKMSAGELFF